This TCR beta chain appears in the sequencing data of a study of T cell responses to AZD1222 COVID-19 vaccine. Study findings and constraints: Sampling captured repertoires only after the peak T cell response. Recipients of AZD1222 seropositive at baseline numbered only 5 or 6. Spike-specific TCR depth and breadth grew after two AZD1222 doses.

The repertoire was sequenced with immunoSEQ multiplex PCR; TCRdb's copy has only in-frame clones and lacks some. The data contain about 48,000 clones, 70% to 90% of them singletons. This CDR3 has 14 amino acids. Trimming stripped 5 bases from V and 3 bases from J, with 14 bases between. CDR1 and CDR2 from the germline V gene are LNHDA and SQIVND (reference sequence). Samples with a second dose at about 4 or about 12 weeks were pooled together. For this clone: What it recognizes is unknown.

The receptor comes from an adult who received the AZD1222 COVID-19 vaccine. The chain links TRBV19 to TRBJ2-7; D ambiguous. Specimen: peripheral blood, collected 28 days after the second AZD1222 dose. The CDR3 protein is CASSSGAGYYEQYF. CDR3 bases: TGTGCCAGTAGTTCTGGAGCCGGCTACTACGAGCAGTACTTC.